Sequencing of this T cell receptor (beta chain) was carried out in a study of cytomegalovirus exposure and HLA in healthy donors. CDR1 is ENHRY and CDR2 is SYGVKD in the germline V gene. CDR3 length: 16 residues. V dropped 3 bases and J dropped 1 base, with 15 bases sitting between them. 13 Jbeta primers and 60 Vbeta primers were used for the PCR. The method was immunoSEQ multiplex PCR; TCRdb's version includes in-frame clones alone and lacks a portion of them. The sample includes roughly 190,000 clones, around 87% of them seen just once. Unrecorded immune exposure was likely among donors, who were nominally healthy when sampled.

The sequence came from a woman between 18 and 29 years old in good health and CMV-seronegative. Sample: PBMCs. V gene TRBV10-3 combines with J gene TRBJ1-1; no firm D call. CDR3 protein: CAISDRGHVSNTEAFF. CDR3 DNA: TGTGCCATCAGTGACAGAGGCCATGTATCGAACACTGAAGCTTTCTTT.